The present T cell receptor (beta chain) was sequenced within a study of blood T cell repertoires in COVID-19. This clone was seen a single time. The CDR3 consists of 13 residues. V gave up 4 bases and J gave up 2 bases, with 8 bases separating them. Per germline, CDR1 MDHEN and CDR2 SYDVKM. Clones were sequenced by immunoSEQ multiplex PCR, and TCRdb holds only the in-frame ones, with some missing. Altogether approximately 280,000 clones are present, approximately 85% being singletons, with the ten largest covering 4.5% to 6%. This chain uses TRBV28 with TRBJ2-5, with D uncertain. The sequence was obtained from a man aged 45-60 years with active or convalescent COVID-19. Sequences were obtained from peripheral blood. The CDR3 coding sequence is TGTGCCAGCAGTTCACAGATTCAAGAGACCCAGTACTTC. The encoded protein is CASSSQIQETQYF.